The rows below give T cell receptor beta chains drawn from one sample of a study of molecular identifiers for immune sequencing clone quantification. TCRdb re-derived calls from the PCR reads in MiXCR, one entry per CDR3 protein. The sample lists around 460,000 distinct CDR3 sequences; roughly 24% were seen once. Sequencing used naive CD8+ T cells from blood, with Jurkat cell RNA spiked in. Source of these receptors: a human donor in good health. Some libraries in this study had Jurkat cell RNA spiked in. Each CDR3 is given with its conserved first and last residue. D genes are given only for firm matches. Size tells how often a clone was seen (once, few, many) or the class of an expanded clone, and some rows leave it out.

j_call: TRBJ1-1; clone_size: .; d_call: .; v_call: TRBV27; cdr3_aa: CASSSTGPSTEAFF; cdr3_nt: TGTGCCAGCAGTTCGACAGGTCCGTCCACTGAAGCTTTCTTT
j_call: TRBJ2-3; clone_size: few; d_call: TRBD2; v_call: TRBV27; cdr3_aa: CASSLTHVSRGADTQYF; cdr3_nt: TGTGCCAGCAGTTTGACCCACGTGTCTCGGGGGGCAGATACGCAGTATTTT
j_call: TRBJ1-1; clone_size: many; d_call: .; v_call: TRBV3-1; cdr3_aa: CASSIGRNTEAFF; cdr3_nt: TGTGCCAGCAGTATAGGACGGAACACTGAAGCTTTCTTT
j_call: TRBJ2-1; clone_size: .; d_call: .; v_call: TRBV4-1; cdr3_aa: CASSQTVDYSEQFF; cdr3_nt: TGCGCCAGCAGCCAAACAGTAGACTACAGTGAGCAGTTCTTC
j_call: TRBJ2-1; clone_size: .; d_call: .; v_call: TRBV29-1; cdr3_aa: CSVEGTELSYNEQFF; cdr3_nt: TGCAGCGTGGAAGGGACCGAGTTATCCTACAATGAGCAGTTCTTC
j_call: TRBJ2-3; clone_size: few; d_call: TRBD2; v_call: TRBV9; cdr3_aa: CASSVATRGTSYTDTQYF; cdr3_nt: TGTGCCAGCAGCGTAGCTACGAGGGGGACTAGTTACACAGATACGCAGTATTTT
j_call: TRBJ2-3; clone_size: few; d_call: .; v_call: TRBV5-1; cdr3_aa: CASSLWGEGAVTDTQYF; cdr3_nt: TGCGCCAGCAGCTTGTGGGGGGAAGGGGCAGTCACAGATACGCAGTATTTT
j_call: TRBJ1-3; clone_size: many; d_call: TRBD1; v_call: TRBV20-1; cdr3_aa: CSARDLGGYGNTIYF; cdr3_nt: TGCAGTGCTAGAGATCTAGGGGGCTATGGAAACACCATATATTTT
j_call: TRBJ2-1; clone_size: .; d_call: .; v_call: TRBV25-1; cdr3_aa: CASSVAGNEQFF; cdr3_nt: TGTGCCAGCAGTGTGGCTGGTAATGAGCAGTTCTTC
j_call: TRBJ2-7; clone_size: many; d_call: .; v_call: TRBV28; cdr3_aa: CASSPGTPYEQYF; cdr3_nt: TGTGCCAGCAGTCCAGGGACCCCCTACGAGCAGTACTTC
j_call: TRBJ2-1; clone_size: .; d_call: .; v_call: TRBV4-3; cdr3_aa: CASSPSQGYNEQFF; cdr3_nt: TGCGCCAGCAGCCCCTCACAGGGATACAATGAGCAGTTCTTC
j_call: TRBJ1-1; clone_size: once; d_call: .; v_call: TRBV7-2; cdr3_aa: CASSPIRPQNTEAFF; cdr3_nt: TGTGCCAGCAGCCCCATCCGCCCCCAGAACACTGAAGCTTTCTTT